This paragraph covers one TCR beta chain sequence. The antigen is unknown. The sequence runs out 3 residues before the end of the CDR3; the remainder is reconstructed from the germline J gene. The assay was immunoSEQ multiplex PCR, and TCRdb's table has in-frame clones only and misses some. The sample table sets out 25,000 or so clones. This record comes from a study of Tregs in tolerant kidney transplant recipients. From germline, CDR1 is MNHEY and CDR2 SVGEGT. Trimming took off 5 bases at V and 3 bases at J, with 22 bases between the two ends. This CDR3 region has 17 residues. Mixed chimerism was transient after nonmyeloablative marrow transplants from related graft donors. Whole-study findings and limits: Few patients were studied, so findings need validation in larger groups.

J is TRBJ2-5 and V is TRBV6-2 or TRBV6-3; D is possibly TRBD2 (7 bases). The sequencing used CD4+ T cells from blood (PBMCs), collected 6 months after the transplant. The clonotype was recovered from a human patient who received a combined kidney and bone marrow transplant. Some T cells may be graft donor cells. The CDR3 loop is CASSRGGGPLREETQYF. The covered CDR3 bases are TGTGCCAGCAGTCGCGGCGGGGGCCCCCTTAGGGAAGAGACC.